This T cell receptor beta chain comes out of a study of T cells in Graves' hyperthyroidism and ophthalmopathy. Study-wide results and caveats: Stable hyperthyroidism and ophthalmopathy were separated using 13 V-J signatures.

A single count supports this clonotype. Its specificity is unknown. This CDR3 fails to terminate in the conserved phenylalanine or tryptophan, so it likely reflects a read error. The germline V and J ends were trimmed by 5 bases and 4 bases, with 8 bases remaining between them. The CDR3 consists of 12 residues. Amplification targeted TCR beta CDR3 regions from RNA transcripts. Primed by the HTBI set, a first-round RT-PCR was run on the TCR CDR3. TCRdb recomputed calls from the multiplex PCR reads with MiXCR, one row per CDR3 protein. The data show 750,000 to 900,000 distinct CDR3 sequences, 35% to 45% seen once.

Sequenced: blood. The TCR sequence derives from a man younger than 35 with Graves' hyperthyroidism. The chain couples TRBV12-3 or TRBV12-4 to TRBJ2-5, with D unresolved. The CDR3, as DNA: TGTGCCAGCAGTCCTAATGGAGAGACCCAGTACTCC. Residues: CASSPNGETQYS.